A selection of T cell receptor beta chains follows, all from one sample in a study of cytomegalovirus exposure and HLA in healthy donors. Generated by immunoSEQ multiplex PCR, the TCRdb table keeps only in-frame clones and is missing some. The repertoire holds some 180,000 clones, with roughly 13% as singletons. Sequences were obtained from PBMCs. Receptors were obtained from a man in his forties or fifties in good health and CMV-seropositive. The CDR3 runs from the conserved cysteine through the conserved F or W. A D gene is named only where the DNA matches it firmly. Clone size, where shown, is once, few, many, or a class for clones that have expanded.

few | TRBJ2-1 | TRBV5-1 | NA | TGCGCCAGCAGCTTGGGCTCCCAGGGGTCTGAGCAGTTCTTC | CASSLGSQGSEQFF
few | TRBJ1-2 | TRBV11-2 | TRBD1 | TGTGCCAGCAGCCCTACCGGAGGCAGGGGGAACTATGGCTACACCTTC | CASSPTGGRGNYGYTF
NA | TRBJ1-2 | TRBV5-1 | TRBD1 | TGCGCCAGCACCACCGGACAGGGTTGGAATTATGGCTACACCTTC | CASTTGQGWNYGYTF
few | TRBJ1-5 | TRBV19 | TRBD1 | TGTGCCAGTAGCGTCCAGGGACAGATCAATCAGCCCCAGCATTTT | CASSVQGQINQPQHF
few | TRBJ2-5 | TRBV6-5 | NA | TGTGCCAGCAGGCAGCGGGGACAGGCAGGGGAGACCCAGTACTTC | CASRQRGQAGETQYF
NA | TRBJ1-6 | TRBV15 | NA | TGTGCCACCAGCAGAGAGGGGCTCTATTCACCCCTCCACTTT | CATSREGLYSPLHF
few | TRBJ2-2 | TRBV10-3 | NA | TGTGCCATCTCCCAGGGAAGGTCGGACACCGGGGAGCTGTTTTTT | CAISQGRSDTGELFF
NA | TRBJ2-7 | TRBV5-1 | TRBD2 | TGCGCCAGCAGCGGACTAGCGGGGGGGTATTCCTACGAGCAGTACTTC | CASSGLAGGYSYEQYF
few | TRBJ1-2 | TRBV15 | NA | TGTGCCACCAGCAGGGAGCCGGGGGGGGCGAACTATGGCTACACCTTC | CATSREPGGANYGYTF
few | TRBJ2-6 | TRBV4-2 | NA | TGTGCCAGCAGCCAAGAAAGTCGGGACTCTGGGGCCAACGTCCTGACTTTC | CASSQESRDSGANVLTF
NA | TRBJ1-2 | TRBV7-2 | NA | TGTGCCAGCAGCCTTCAGATCTATGGCTACACCTTC | CASSLQIYGYTF
few | TRBJ2-2 | TRBV5-5 | NA | TGTGCCAGCAGCTTGGGGCCCGGGGCCGGGGAGCTGTTTTTT | CASSLGPGAGELFF
NA | TRBJ2-7 | TRBV2 | TRBD1 | TGTGCCAGCACGACCGGACAGGGTGACTACGAGCAGTACTTC | CASTTGQGDYEQYF
few | TRBJ1-2 | TRBV7-9 | NA | TGTGCCAGCACCAAATCTGACTCCCTGTTCTATGGCTACACCTTC | CASTKSDSLFYGYTF
NA | TRBJ2-1 | TRBV11-2 | NA | TGTGCCAGCAGCTTATTCGATGAGCAGTTCTTC | CASSLFDEQFF
few | TRBJ2-3 | TRBV9 | TRBD2 | TGTGCCAGCAGCGCTCGGACTAGCGGGGTTATAGATACGCAGTATTTT | CASSARTSGVIDTQYF
NA | TRBJ1-5 | TRBV6-5 | NA | TGTGCCAGCAGTCCTTCGGTCGTCCAGCCCCAGCATTTT | CASSPSVVQPQHF
NA | TRBJ1-1 | TRBV6-5 | NA | TGTGCCAGCAGTTACGGCACAGGGTTGCCGAACACTGAAGCTTTCTTT | CASSYGTGLPNTEAFF
few | TRBJ2-3 | TRBV5-4 | TRBD2 | TGTGCCAGCAGCTTGTCTAGCGGGGGATTAGATACGCAGTATTTT | CASSLSSGGLDTQYF
NA | TRBJ1-1 | TRBV19 | NA | TGTGCCAGTAGTCCCCAACCGCCGGGGAACACTGAAGCTTTCTTT | CASSPQPPGNTEAFF
few | TRBJ1-2 | TRBV6-5 | NA | TGTGCCAGCAGTCAACAGGGTCGAGGTGGCTACACCTTC | CASSQQGRGGYTF
NA | TRBJ2-1 | TRBV6-5 | NA | TGTGCCAGCGCTGTTAGCGACCCGACGGGAAATGAGCAGTTCTTC | CASAVSDPTGNEQFF
few | TRBJ2-1 | TRBV5-1 | NA | TGCGCCAGCAGCCCGGATCTGGGGCAGCAGTTCTTC | CASSPDLGQQFF
many | TRBJ2-1 | TRBV11-1 | NA | TGTGCCAGCAGCTTTGAGGCCTACAATGAGCAGTTCTTC | CASSFEAYNEQFF
few | TRBJ1-6 | TRBV5-4 | NA | TGTGCCAGCAGCTTGGAAGGGGTAGCCTATAATTCACCCCTCCACTTT | CASSLEGVAYNSPLHF
few | TRBJ1-2 | TRBV7-9 | NA | TGTGCCAGCAGCCCGAGACAGGCCTCCTATGGCTACACCTTC | CASSPRQASYGYTF
few | TRBJ2-1 | TRBV2 | TRBD1 | TGTGCCAGCAGTCCCCCGGGACAGGGCCGTCGTAACAATGAGCAGTTCTTC | CASSPPGQGRRNNEQFF
few | TRBJ2-1 | TRBV11-3 | NA | TGTGCCAGCAGCGGCCATGGACAGATCTATGAGCAGTTCTTC | CASSGHGQIYEQFF
few | TRBJ2-5 | TRBV5-1 | TRBD1 | TGCGCCAGCAGCCCGGCTGGGACAGGGAAAGAGACCCAGTACTTC | CASSPAGTGKETQYF